This T cell receptor beta chain was recovered during a study of blood T cell repertoires in COVID-19. Study as a whole: Samples came from the United States, Italy and Spain, spanning acute and convalescent COVID-19. From T cells, B-cell-depleted T cells, or PBMCs came the material, which was cDNA or gDNA.

The CDR3 has 16 residues. Germline V lookup: CDR1 KGHDR, CDR2 SFDVKD. Losses at the gene ends were 2 bases for V and 1 base for J; bases not matched to a gene: 2. Generated by immunoSEQ multiplex PCR, the TCRdb table keeps only in-frame clones and is missing some. This table has about 380,000 clones, 85% appearing once. Sequenced sample: peripheral blood. This TCR came from a woman under 30 with acute or convalescent COVID-19. J is TRBJ2-3 and V is TRBV24-1, with 10 bases aligning to TRBD1. CDR3 bases: TGTGCCACCAGTGATTGGACAGGGGGTGGCACAGATACGCAGTATTTT. Residues: CATSDWTGGGTDTQYF.